The subject of this entry is one T cell receptor beta chain. The entry originates in a study of blood T cell repertoires in COVID-19. The CDR3 covers 14 residues. After removal of 7 bases from V and 2 bases from J, the junction contained 7 bases not matched to a gene. CDR1 and CDR2 from the germline V gene are SGHRS and YFSETQ. Produced via immunoSEQ multiplex PCR; TCRdb's table is partial and in-frame only. The sample yields 45,000 or so clones, about 90% seen once. Sequenced material: peripheral blood. This chain links TRBV5-1 with TRBJ1-2, with 8 bases lining up with TRBD1. The receptor's source is a woman of 80 years or more with active COVID-19. The CDR3 DNA reads TGCGCCAGCGGTGGGACAGGAGGGAACTATGGCTACACCTTC. Translated, it gives CASGGTGGNYGYTF.